This TCR beta chain was retrieved from a study of blood T cell repertoires in COVID-19. Study overall: Samples of COVID-19 (acute and convalescent) were obtained from the United States, Italy and Spain. Nucleic acid was either cDNA or gDNA, and it came from T cells, B-cell-depleted T cells, or PBMCs.

Sequenced by immunoSEQ multiplex PCR; TCRdb stores in-frame clones only, minus some. The sample includes nearly 90,000 clones, less than 80% of them seen just once. Input material: peripheral blood. The clonotype comes from a woman over 75 with acute or convalescent COVID-19.

CDR3 coding DNA: TGTGCCAGCAGCACTGGGGGCAAAGGGAATACGCAGTATTTT. The encoded protein is CASSTGGKGNTQYF. This sequence joins TRBV9 and TRBJ2-3; D is perhaps TRBD1 (6 bases). V lost 4 bases and J 7 bases, leaving 16 bases between the germline ends. Germline V lookup: CDR1 SGDLS, CDR2 YYNGEE. The CDR3 runs to 14 residues. Full variable domain (rest looked up from reference TRBV9 and TRBJ2-3): DSGVTQTPKHLITATGQRVTLRCSPRSGDLSVYWYQQSLDQGLQFLIQYYNGEERAKGNILERFSAQQFPDLHSELNLSSLELGDSALYFCASSTGGKGNTQYFGPGTRLTVL.